This T cell receptor (beta chain) was captured by sequencing in a study of shared clonotypes between healthy human individuals. Donors were healthy HIV-negative adults without recently reported acute infections or vaccinations. CD4+ cells underwent separation, giving CD45RA+ naive and CD45RA-negative memory subsets. The CDR3 sequence is 16 residues long. V was pared by 1 base and J by 0 bases, with 4 bases of the junction left unmatched. The germline V gene has CDR1 LNHDA and CDR2 SQIVND (reference sequence). The genomic DNA of each subset was split evenly across several immunoSEQ plates. Only in-frame clones appear in the TCRdb table, and some are missing; sequencing was by immunoSEQ multiplex PCR. In the table there are 1,400,000 or so clones, around 98.5% of which are singletons.

V usage is TRBV19 and J usage is TRBJ2-7; 9 positions match TRBD2. The sequence came from a man aged 30 to 39 in good health. Sequences were obtained from naive CD4+ T cells sorted from blood. Subset of the sample: CD45RA+ positively selected. CDR3 loop: CASSIGGAGGSYEQYF. The CDR3 DNA reads as TGTGCCAGTAGTATAGGTGGAGCGGGAGGCTCCTACGAGCAGTACTTC.